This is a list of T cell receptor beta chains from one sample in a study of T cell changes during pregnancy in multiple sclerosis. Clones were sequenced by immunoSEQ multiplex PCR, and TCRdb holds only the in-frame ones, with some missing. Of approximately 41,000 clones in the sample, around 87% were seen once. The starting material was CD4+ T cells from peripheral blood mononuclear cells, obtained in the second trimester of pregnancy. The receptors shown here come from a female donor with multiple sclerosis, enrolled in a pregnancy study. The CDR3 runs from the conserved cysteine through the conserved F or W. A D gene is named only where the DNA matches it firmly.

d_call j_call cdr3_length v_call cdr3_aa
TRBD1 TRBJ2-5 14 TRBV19 CASSTRDRQETQYF
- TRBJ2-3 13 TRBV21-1 CAGSGTSTDTQYF
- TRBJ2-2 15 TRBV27 CASSLTRGGAGELFF
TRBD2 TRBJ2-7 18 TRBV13 CASSSTLGRASGRSEQYF
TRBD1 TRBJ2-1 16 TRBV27 CASSLWTGGKTNEQFF
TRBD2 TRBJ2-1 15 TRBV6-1 CASSDGLAGDWEQFF
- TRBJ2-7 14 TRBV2 CASGGLVTSYEQYF
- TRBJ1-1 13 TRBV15 CATSGIQESEAFF
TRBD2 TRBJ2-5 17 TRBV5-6 CASSLTPSGRRGETQYF
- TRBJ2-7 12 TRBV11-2 CASSLIGSEQYF
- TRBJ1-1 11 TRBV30 CAWSVGGEAFF
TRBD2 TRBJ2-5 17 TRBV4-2 CASSQDSRTSGRLSQYF
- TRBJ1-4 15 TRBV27 CASSARGAREEKLFF
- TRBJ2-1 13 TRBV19 CASARRGGNEQFF
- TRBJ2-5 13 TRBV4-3 CASSQGLNGDQYF
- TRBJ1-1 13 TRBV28 CASSPLSGAEAFF
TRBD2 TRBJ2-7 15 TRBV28 CASSWTSGGRYEQYF
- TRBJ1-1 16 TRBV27 CASANRALFMNTEAFF
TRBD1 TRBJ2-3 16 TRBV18 CASSPPGTGPADTQYF
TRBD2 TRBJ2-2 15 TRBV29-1 CSVPLSVAGAGELFF
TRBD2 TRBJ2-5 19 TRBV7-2 CASSSPGRLGGRLGETQYF
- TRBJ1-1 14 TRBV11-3 CASSPRGGNTEAFF
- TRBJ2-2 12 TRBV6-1 CASTFNTGELFF
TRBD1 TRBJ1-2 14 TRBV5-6 CASSPDGTDYGYTF
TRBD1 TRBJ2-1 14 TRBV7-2 CASSLAGTGGEQFF
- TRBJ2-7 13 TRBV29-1 CSVEEGRGGEQYF
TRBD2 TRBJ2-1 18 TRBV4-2 CASSQDPLAGGLANEQFF
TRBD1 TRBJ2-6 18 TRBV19 CASTPGRGGVAGANVLTF
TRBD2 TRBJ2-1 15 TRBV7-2 CASSLATSLYNEQFF
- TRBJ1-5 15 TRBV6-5 CASSSPVLSNQPQHF